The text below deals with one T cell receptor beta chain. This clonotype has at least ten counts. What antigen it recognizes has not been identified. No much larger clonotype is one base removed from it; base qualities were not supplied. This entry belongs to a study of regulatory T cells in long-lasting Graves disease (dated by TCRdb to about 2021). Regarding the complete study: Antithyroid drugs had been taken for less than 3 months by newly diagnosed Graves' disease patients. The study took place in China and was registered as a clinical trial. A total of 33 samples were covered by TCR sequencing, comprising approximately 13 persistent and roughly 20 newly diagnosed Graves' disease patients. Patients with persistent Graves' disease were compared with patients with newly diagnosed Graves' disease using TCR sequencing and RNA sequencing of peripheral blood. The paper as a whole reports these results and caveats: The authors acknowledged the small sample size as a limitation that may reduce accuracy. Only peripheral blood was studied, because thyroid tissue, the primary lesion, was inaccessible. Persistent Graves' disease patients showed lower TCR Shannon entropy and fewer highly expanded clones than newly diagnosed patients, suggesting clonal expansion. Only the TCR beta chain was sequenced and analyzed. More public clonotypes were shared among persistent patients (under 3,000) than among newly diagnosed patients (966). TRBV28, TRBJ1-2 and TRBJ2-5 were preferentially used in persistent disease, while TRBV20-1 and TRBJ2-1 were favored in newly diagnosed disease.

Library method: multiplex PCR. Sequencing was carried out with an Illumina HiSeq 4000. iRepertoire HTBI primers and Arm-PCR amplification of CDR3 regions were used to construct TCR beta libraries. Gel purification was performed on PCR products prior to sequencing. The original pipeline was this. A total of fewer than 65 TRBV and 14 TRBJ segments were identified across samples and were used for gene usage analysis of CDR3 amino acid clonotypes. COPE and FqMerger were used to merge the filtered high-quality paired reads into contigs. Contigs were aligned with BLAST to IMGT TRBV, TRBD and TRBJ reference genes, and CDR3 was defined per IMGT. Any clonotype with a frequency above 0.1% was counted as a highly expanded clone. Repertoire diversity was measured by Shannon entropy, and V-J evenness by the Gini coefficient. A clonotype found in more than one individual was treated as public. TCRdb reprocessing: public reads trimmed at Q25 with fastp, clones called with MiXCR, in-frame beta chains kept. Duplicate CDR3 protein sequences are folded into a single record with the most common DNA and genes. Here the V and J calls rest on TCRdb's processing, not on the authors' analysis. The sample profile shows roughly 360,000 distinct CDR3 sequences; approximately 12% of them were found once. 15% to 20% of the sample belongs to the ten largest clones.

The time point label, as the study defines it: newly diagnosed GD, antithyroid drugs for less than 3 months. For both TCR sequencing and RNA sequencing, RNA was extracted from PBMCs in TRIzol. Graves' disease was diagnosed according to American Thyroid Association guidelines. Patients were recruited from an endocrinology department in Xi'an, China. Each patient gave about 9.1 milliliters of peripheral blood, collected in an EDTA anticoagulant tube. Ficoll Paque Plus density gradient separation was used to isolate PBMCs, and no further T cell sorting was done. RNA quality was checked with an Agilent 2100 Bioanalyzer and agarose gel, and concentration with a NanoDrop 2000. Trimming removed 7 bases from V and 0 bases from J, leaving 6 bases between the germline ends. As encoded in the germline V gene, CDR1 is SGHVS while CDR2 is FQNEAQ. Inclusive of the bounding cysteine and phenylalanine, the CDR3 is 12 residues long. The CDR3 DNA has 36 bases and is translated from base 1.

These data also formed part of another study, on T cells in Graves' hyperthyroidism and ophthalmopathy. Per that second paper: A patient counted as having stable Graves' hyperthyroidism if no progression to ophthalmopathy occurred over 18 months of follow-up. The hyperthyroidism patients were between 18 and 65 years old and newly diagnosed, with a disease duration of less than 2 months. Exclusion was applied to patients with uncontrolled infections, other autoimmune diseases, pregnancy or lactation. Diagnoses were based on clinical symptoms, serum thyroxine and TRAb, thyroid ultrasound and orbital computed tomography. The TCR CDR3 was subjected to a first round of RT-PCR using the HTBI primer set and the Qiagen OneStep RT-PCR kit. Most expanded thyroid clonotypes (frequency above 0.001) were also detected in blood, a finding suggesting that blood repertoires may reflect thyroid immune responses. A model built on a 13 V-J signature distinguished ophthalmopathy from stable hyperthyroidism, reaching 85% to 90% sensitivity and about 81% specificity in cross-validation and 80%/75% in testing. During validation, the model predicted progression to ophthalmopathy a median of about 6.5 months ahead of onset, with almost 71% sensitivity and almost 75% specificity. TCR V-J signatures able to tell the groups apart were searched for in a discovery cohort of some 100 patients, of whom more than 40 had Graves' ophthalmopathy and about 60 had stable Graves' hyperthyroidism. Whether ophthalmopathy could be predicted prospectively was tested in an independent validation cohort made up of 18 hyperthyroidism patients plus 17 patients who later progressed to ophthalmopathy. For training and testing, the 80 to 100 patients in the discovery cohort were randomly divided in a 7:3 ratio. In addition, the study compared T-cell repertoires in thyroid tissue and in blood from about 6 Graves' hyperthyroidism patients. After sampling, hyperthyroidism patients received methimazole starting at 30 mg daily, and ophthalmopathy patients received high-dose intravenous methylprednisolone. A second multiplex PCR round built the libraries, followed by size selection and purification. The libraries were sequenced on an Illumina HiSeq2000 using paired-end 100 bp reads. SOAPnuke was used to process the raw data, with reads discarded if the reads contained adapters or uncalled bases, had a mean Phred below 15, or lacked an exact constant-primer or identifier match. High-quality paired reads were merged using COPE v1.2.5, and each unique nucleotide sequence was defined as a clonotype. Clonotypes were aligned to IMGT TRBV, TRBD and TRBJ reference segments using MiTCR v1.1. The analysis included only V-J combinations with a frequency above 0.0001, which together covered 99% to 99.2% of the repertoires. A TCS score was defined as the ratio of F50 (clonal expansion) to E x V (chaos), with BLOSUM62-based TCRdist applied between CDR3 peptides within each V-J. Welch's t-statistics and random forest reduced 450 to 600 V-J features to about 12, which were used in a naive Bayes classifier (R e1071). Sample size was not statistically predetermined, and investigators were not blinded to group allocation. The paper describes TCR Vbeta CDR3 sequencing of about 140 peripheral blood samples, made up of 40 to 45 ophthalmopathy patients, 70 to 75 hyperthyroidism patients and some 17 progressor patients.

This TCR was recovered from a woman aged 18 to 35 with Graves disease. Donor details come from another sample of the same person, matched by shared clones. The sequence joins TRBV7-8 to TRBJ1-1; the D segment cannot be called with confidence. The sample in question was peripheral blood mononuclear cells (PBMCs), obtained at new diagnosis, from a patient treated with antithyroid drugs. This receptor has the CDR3 CASKSVNTEAFF. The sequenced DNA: TGTGCCAGCAAATCAGTGAACACTGAAGCTTTCTTT.